Below are 27 T cell receptor beta chains sequenced from a single sample in a study of blood T cell repertoires in COVID-19. The repertoire was sequenced with immunoSEQ multiplex PCR; TCRdb's copy has only in-frame clones and lacks some. The table includes 180,000 or so clones, just over 85% detected once. Sequencing used peripheral blood. These receptor sequences come from a man aged 60 to 75 with acute or convalescent COVID-19.

For this clone: This specimen includes other DNA sequences encoding the same CDR3. The chain combines TRBV27 with TRBJ1-2, with D maybe TRBD1 (6 bases). Germline V CDR1 and CDR2: MNHEY, SMNVEV (reference sequence). This CDR3 region has 13 residues. Trimming took 3 bases from V and 4 from J, leaving 9 bases between them. In DNA, the CDR3 is TGTGCCAGCAGTTTCAGGGGAAGCTATGGCTACACCTTC. As protein: CASSFRGSYGYTF.

CDR3 residues: CASSQENRAEQFF. DNA for the CDR3: TGTGCCAGCAGCCAAGAAAACAGGGCAGAGCAGTTCTTC. The V and J genes are TRBV3-1 (or the pseudogene TRBV3-2) and TRBJ2-1; tentatively, D is TRBD1 (6 bases). Germline V gene lookup returns CDR1 LGHDT and CDR2 YNNKEL (reference sequence). The V end lost 0 bases, the J end lost 10 bases, and 10 bases lay between the germline ends. The CDR3 extends over 13 amino acids.

This clone appeared once. The chain carries TRBV25-1 and TRBJ1-4; D might be TRBD1 (5 bases). The CDR3 runs 14 residues. The V gene's germline CDR1 is MGHDK and CDR2 SYGVNS. V gave up 2 bases and J gave up 7 bases, with 11 bases separating them. In nucleotides, the CDR3 is TGTGCCAGCAGTGAACAGGGACTTCCTGAAAAACTGTTTTTT. It is translated as CASSEQGLPEKLFF.

The rearrangement links TRBV6-5 to TRBJ1-1; TRBD1 agrees at 9 bases. Germline V gene sequence: CDR1 MNHEY, CDR2 SVGAGI. V trimming: 6 bases; J trimming: 1 base; junction bases outside the gene matches: 3. This CDR3 spans 14 amino acids. The CDR3 region is CASRRTGANTEAFF. The CDR3 region has the DNA TGTGCCAGCAGGCGGACAGGGGCGAACACTGAAGCTTTCTTT.

V usage is TRBV19 and J usage is TRBJ2-4, with 7 positions matching TRBD2. V was clipped by 7 bases and J by 1 base; unmatched bases: 19. Germline lookup yields CDR1 LNHDA and CDR2 SQIVND (reference sequence). There are 19 residues in the CDR3. In nucleotides, the CDR3 is TGTGCCAGTACCTCAAGGGGAGGTCCAGGGACTACGGCCAAAAACATTCAGTACTTC. This gives the protein CASTSRGGPGTTAKNIQYF.

The chain links TRBV27 to TRBJ2-2, with 12 bases matching TRBD2. Germline assignment: CDR1 MNHEY and CDR2 SMNVEV (reference sequence). This CDR3 is built from 15 residues. The V and J ends lost 6 bases and 7 bases, in that order; junction bases with no gene match: 6. CDR3 protein: CASSLAGGPIGELFF. The DNA for the CDR3 is TGTGCCAGCAGCCTAGCGGGAGGGCCGATCGGGGAGCTGTTTTTT.

The gene calls are TRBV9 and TRBJ2-7; TRBD2 aligns across 9 bases. The CDR3 loop spans 16 amino acids. Germline CDR1 and CDR2: SGDLS and YYNGEE. The V segment lost 4 bases and the J segment 3 bases; nucleotides outside the gene matches: 11. CDR3 protein: CASSPRPASGDYEQYF. As DNA, the CDR3 is TGTGCCAGCAGCCCCCGTCCGGCTAGCGGGGACTACGAGCAGTACTTC.

This clone was observed a single time. This chain uses TRBV19 with TRBJ1-2; D gene ambiguous. The CDR3 contains 14 residues. V was shortened by 7 bases and J by 0 bases, with 12 bases between the two germline ends. Germline CDR1 is LNHDA and CDR2 is SQIVND (reference sequence). CDR3 amino acids: CASTGGSANYGYTF. CDR3 bases: TGTGCCAGTACGGGAGGGTCGGCTAACTATGGCTACACCTTC.

The chain carries TRBV5-1 and TRBJ2-1, with D possibly being TRBD2 (7 bases). Trimming cost V 4 bases and J 6 bases, with 20 bases left between them. The CDR3 runs to 16 residues. Germline loops: CDR1 SGHRS, CDR2 YFSETQ. The CDR3 is CASSPGGGLTFNEQFF. The CDR3 coding sequence is TGCGCCAGCAGCCCGGGGGGCGGACTAACTTTCAATGAGCAGTTCTTC.

The rearrangement uses TRBV7-9 and TRBJ1-2; TRBD1 is a possible D gene (6 bases). The CDR3 is 14 residues long. Trimming took 4 bases from V and 4 from J, leaving 13 bases between them. Germline assignment: CDR1 SEHNR and CDR2 FQNEAQ (reference sequence). CDR3 coding DNA: TGTGCCAGCAGCTCAATCAGGGGCCCCTATGGCTACACCTTC. Its translation is CASSSIRGPYGYTF.

This chain uses TRBV19 with TRBJ1-1, with 7 bases matching TRBD1. CDR1 and CDR2 (germline): LNHDA, SQIVND (reference sequence). Unmatched junction bases numbered 9, after V lost 8 bases and J lost 0 bases. The CDR3 is made up of 15 amino acids. CDR3: CASGTAETLNTEAFF. CDR3 coding DNA: TGTGCCAGTGGGACAGCCGAGACTCTGAACACTGAAGCTTTCTTT.

The chain employs TRBV5-4 and TRBJ2-7, with TRBD2 as a possible D gene (5 bases). Trimming took 4 bases from V and 6 from J, leaving 23 bases between them. The CDR3 sequence is 16 residues long. Germline-derived CDR1 and CDR2 are SGHNT and YYREEE (reference sequence). CDR3 sequence: CASSRTGQGGLLEQYF. The CDR3 coding sequence is TGTGCCAGCAGCAGAACGGGCCAAGGCGGGTTACTCGAGCAGTACTTC. The full variable domain, completed using reference TRBV5-4 and TRBJ2-7, is ETGVTQSPTHLIKTRGQQVTLRCSSQSGHNTVSWYQQALGQGPQFIFQYYREEENGRGNFPPRFSGLQFPNYSSELNVNALELDDSALYLCASSRTGQGGLLEQYFGPGTRLTVT.

The V and J genes are TRBV9 and TRBJ2-1; 9 bases agree with TRBD2. Trimming took 3 bases from V and 3 from J; bases not matched to a gene: 13. The CDR3 has 18 residues. Germline CDR1 SGDLS, CDR2 YYNGEE. The CDR3 nucleotides read TGTGCCAGCAGCGGAGGCCGGGCGGGAGGGACTGGCTACAATGAGCAGTTCTTC. This encodes CASSGGRAGGTGYNEQFF.

The J gene is TRBJ1-3, the V gene TRBV19; possibly TRBD1 for D (5 bases). This CDR3 contains 15 residues. V gave up 7 bases and J gave up 4 bases, with 17 bases separating them. CDR1 LNHDA and CDR2 SQIVND come from the germline V gene (reference sequence). The DNA for the CDR3 is TGTGCCAGTACGGCGGGGCGGCCGGAAGGAAACACCATATATTTT. Encoded protein: CASTAGRPEGNTIYF.

The CDR3 DNA follows: TGTGCCAGCAGTTTAGGCGGGGGGAGGTTAAACTATGGCTACACCTTC. Protein: CASSLGGGRLNYGYTF. The chain is built from TRBV27 and TRBJ1-2, with TRBD1 as a possible D gene (5 bases). The CDR3 has 16 amino acids. Germline V lookup: CDR1 MNHEY, CDR2 SMNVEV (reference sequence). The V end lost 2 bases, the J end lost 2 bases, and 15 bases lay between the germline ends.

This clone was seen a single time. The V and J genes are TRBV28 and TRBJ2-7; TRBD2 might be the D (5 bases). Trimming took 6 bases from V and 2 from J, leaving 14 bases between them. CDR3 length: 14 residues. The germline V gene has CDR1 MDHEN and CDR2 SYDVKM. The DNA for the CDR3 is TGTGCCAGCAGCCTTCGAGGGCCGGCCTACGAGCAGTACTTC. Protein product: CASSLRGPAYEQYF.

V is TRBV5-5 and J is TRBJ2-7, with 10 bases aligning to TRBD2. The CDR3 has 14 residues. The V segment lost 7 bases and the J segment 6 bases; nucleotides outside the gene matches: 10. Germline CDR1 SGHKS, CDR2 YYEKEE (reference sequence). CDR3 in amino acids: CASGLAGAVGEQYF. The CDR3, as DNA: TGTGCCAGCGGGCTAGCGGGAGCAGTAGGCGAGCAGTACTTC.

The chain employs TRBV6-1 and TRBJ1-4; TRBD1 might be the D (6 bases). Germline values: CDR1 MNHNS, CDR2 SASEGT. The CDR3 sequence is 14 residues long. V dropped 3 bases and J dropped 8 bases, with 13 bases sitting between them. The CDR3 region is CASSEGSQGEKLFF. The CDR3 nucleotides are TGTGCCAGCAGTGAGGGCAGCCAGGGGGAAAAACTGTTTTTT.

This clone was found a few times. The J gene is TRBJ2-2, the V gene TRBV5-1; 7 bases fit TRBD1. CDR1 is SGHRS, CDR2 YFSETQ, per germline. This CDR3 is built from 15 residues. V shed 4 bases, J shed 6 bases, and the junction held 9 bases outside the gene matches. Here the CDR3 reads CASSPDRAGAGELFF. CDR3 DNA sequence: TGCGCCAGCAGCCCTGACAGGGCGGGTGCCGGGGAGCTGTTTTTT. Using reference TRBV5-1 and TRBJ2-2 for the parts outside the CDR3, the full variable domain is KAGVTQTPRYLIKTRGQQVTLSCSPISGHRSVSWYQQTPGQGLQFLFEYFSETQRNKGNFPGRFSGRQFSNSRSEMNVSTLELGDSALYLCASSPDRAGAGELFFGEGSRLTVL.

The V call is TRBV19, the J call TRBJ2-5, with TRBD2 matching over 8 bases. V trimming: 6 bases; J trimming: 4 bases; junction bases outside the gene matches: 10. Per germline, CDR1 LNHDA and CDR2 SQIVND (reference sequence). There are 15 residues in the CDR3. The CDR3 region has the DNA TGTGCCAGTAGAGAGAGCGGGAGAGTCGGAGAGACCCAGTACTTC. This sequence encodes CASRESGRVGETQYF.

The CDR3 sequence: CASSLRLAENEQFF. CDR3 coding DNA: TGTGCCAGCAGCTTACGACTAGCAGAGAATGAGCAGTTCTTC. The genes are TRBV5-4 and TRBJ2-1; TRBD2 matches 7 bases. CDR3 size: 14 residues. With V trimmed by 2 bases and J by 7 bases, 6 bases remained unmatched. Germline CDR1 SGHNT, CDR2 YYREEE (reference sequence).

The chain employs TRBV18 and TRBJ2-7; 10 bases line up with TRBD1. Trimming removed 4 bases from V and 4 bases from J; junction bases left unmatched: 10. The CDR3 is 16 amino acids. The V gene's germline CDR1 is KGHSH and CDR2 LQKENI. The CDR3 loop is CASSLTRQGAIYEQYF. In DNA, the CDR3 is TGTGCCAGCTCACTTACCCGACAGGGGGCTATATACGAGCAGTACTTC.

This clone was recorded a few times. The chain joins TRBV7-9 to TRBJ1-1; D not resolved. V was clipped by 8 bases and J by 1 base, with 8 bases between them. The CDR3 is 12 amino acids. The V gene's germline CDR1 is SEHNR and CDR2 FQNEAQ (reference sequence). CDR3 protein: CASGYKNTEAFF. In nucleotides, the CDR3 is TGTGCCAGCGGCTACAAGAACACTGAAGCTTTCTTT.

CDR3 nucleotides: TGCGCCAGCAGCCCTTCGGACAGACCTGGAAACACCATATATTTT. It yields the protein CASSPSDRPGNTIYF. This sequence joins TRBV4-1 and TRBJ1-3; D is perhaps TRBD1 (6 bases). With 4 bases removed from V and 2 bases from J, the gap between germline ends came to 12 bases. Germline V lookup: CDR1 MGHRA, CDR2 YSYEKL. The CDR3 sequence is 15 residues long.

This chain joins TRBV5-1 and TRBJ2-7; D call uncertain. V shed 5 bases and J shed 8 bases, with 11 bases lying between them. Germline CDR1 reads SGHRS; CDR2 reads YFSETQ. The CDR3 extends over 11 amino acids. The CDR3 reads CASRYGGQQYF. The CDR3 coding sequence is TGCGCCAGCAGGTATGGTGGGCAGCAGTACTTC.

The chain employs TRBV2 and TRBJ1-5; possibly TRBD1 for D (5 bases). The CDR3 consists of 14 residues. The germline gives CDR1 SNHLY, CDR2 FYNNEI. V lost 8 bases to trimming and J lost 1 base, with 12 bases between them. The CDR3 is CASGAAWSNQPQHF. DNA for the CDR3: TGTGCCAGCGGGGCGGCCTGGAGCAATCAGCCCCAGCATTTT.

The J gene is TRBJ1-5, the V gene TRBV18, with TRBD1 matching 10 bases. This CDR3 is 17 amino acids long. Per germline, CDR1 KGHSH and CDR2 LQKENI. The ends lost 6 bases at V and 0 bases at J; junction bases unmatched: 8. The CDR3 reads CASSIGTGAYSNQPQHF. The CDR3 DNA follows: TGTGCCAGCTCGATTGGGACAGGGGCCTATAGCAATCAGCCCCAGCATTTT.